The 20 T cell receptor beta chains reported below all come from one sample, sequenced in a study of T cell repertoires in ileal Crohn's disease. The method was immunoSEQ multiplex PCR; TCRdb's version includes in-frame clones alone and lacks a portion of them. The sample shows about 11,000 clones, about three quarters of them seen only once. Sequenced: ileal tissue. These TCRs come from an adult with Crohn's disease.

In DNA form, the CDR3 reads TGCAGCGGATCGACAGCCCCGTTCGCTGAAGCTTTCTTT. This gives the protein CSGSTAPFAEAFF. This chain links TRBV29-1 with TRBJ1-1; D is possibly TRBD1 (5 bases). The V end lost 7 bases, the J end lost 6 bases, and 18 bases lay between the germline ends. The CDR3 runs to 13 residues. Germline loops: CDR1 SQVTM, CDR2 ANQGSEA.

The chain links TRBV7-2 to TRBJ1-1, with 8 nucleotides matching TRBD1. Looked up from germline, CDR1 is SGHTA and CDR2 is FQGNSA. Losses at the gene ends were 2 bases for V and 6 bases for J; bases not matched to a gene: 8. This CDR3 is 15 amino acids long. For the CDR3, the DNA is TGTGCCAGCAGCTTAAATCAGGGGGCGGGCGCTGAAGCTTTCTTT. Its translation is CASSLNQGAGAEAFF.

The sample holds a few counts of this clone. The V call is TRBV9, the J call TRBJ1-1; D is uncertain. CDR1 is SGDLS and CDR2 is YYNGEE in the germline V gene. V lost 4 bases and J 0 bases, leaving 10 bases between the germline ends. This CDR3 contains 14 residues. The CDR3 sequence: CASSLSGLNTEAFF. The CDR3 coding sequence is TGTGCCAGCAGCCTTAGCGGATTGAACACTGAAGCTTTCTTT.

V usage is TRBV7-8 and J usage is TRBJ1-2; 7 positions agree with TRBD1. V was pared by 4 bases and J by 5 bases, with 10 bases of the junction left unmatched. Germline loops: CDR1 SGHVS, CDR2 FQNEAQ. The CDR3 spans 15 residues. CDR3 sequence (DNA): TGTGCCAGCAGCTCAGGCGGGACAGCCTCATATGGCTACACCTTC. Its translation: CASSSGGTASYGYTF. Together with reference TRBV7-8 and TRBJ1-2, the CDR3 gives the full variable domain: GAGVSQSPRYKVAKRGQDVALRCDPISGHVSLFWYQQALGQGPEFLTYFQNEAQLDKSGLPSDRFFAERPEGSVSTLKIQRTQQEDSAVYLCASSSGGTASYGYTFGSGTRLTVV.

The count of this clone is one. The J gene is TRBJ2-1, the V gene TRBV7-9; no clear D gene. The V gene lost 2 bases and the J gene lost 8 bases, with 7 bases spanning the gap. CDR1 and CDR2 (germline): SEHNR, FQNEAQ (reference sequence). This CDR3 has 12 residues. CDR3 loop: CASSLIRDEQFF. CDR3 nucleotides: TGTGCCAGCAGCTTAATCCGGGATGAGCAGTTCTTC.

The chain joins TRBV7-3 to TRBJ2-1, with 12 bases that match TRBD2. V dropped 5 bases and J dropped 6; count of bases not matched to a gene: 11. The CDR3 is made up of 17 amino acids. CDR1 is SGHTA, CDR2 FQGTGA, per germline. The CDR3 region is CASSQMTTSGGSNEQFF. CDR3 sequence (DNA): TGTGCCAGCAGCCAGATGACCACTAGCGGGGGGTCCAATGAGCAGTTCTTC.

The chain carries TRBV5-4 and TRBJ1-2; 9 bases line up with TRBD1. V gave up 4 bases and J gave up 0 bases; unmatched junction bases: 10. Germline assignment: CDR1 SGHNT and CDR2 YYREEE (reference sequence). CDR3 length: 17 residues. CDR3 loop: CASSGEPTGGANYGYTF. DNA for the CDR3: TGTGCCAGCAGCGGTGAGCCGACAGGGGGAGCTAACTATGGCTACACCTTC.

This clone was recorded a few times. The chain recombines TRBV6-6 with TRBJ2-2; D is perhaps TRBD1 (6 bases). The CDR3 runs 16 residues. Germline lookup yields CDR1 MNHNY and CDR2 SVGAGI (reference sequence). V was pared by 5 bases and J by 1 base, with 14 bases between. The CDR3 DNA reads as TGTGCCAGCAGTCTCTCCCCGGGACAGAACACCGGGGAGCTGTTTTTT. Encoded protein: CASSLSPGQNTGELFF.

This clone has a handful of counts. The chain has TRBV4-3 and TRBJ2-1, with D perhaps TRBD1 (5 bases). The CDR3 runs 13 residues. Trimming took 3 bases from V and 8 from J, leaving 11 bases between them. The germline V gene encodes CDR1 LGHNA and CDR2 YSLEER. CDR3 in amino acids: CASSQAQGHEQFF. The CDR3 DNA follows: TGCGCCAGCAGCCAGGCCCAGGGTCATGAGCAGTTCTTC.

The J gene is TRBJ1-2, the V gene TRBV28, with D possibly being TRBD1 (6 bases). This CDR3 has 15 amino acids. Trimming pared 2 bases from V and 8 bases from J, leaving 18 bases between. CDR1 MDHEN and CDR2 SYDVKM come from the germline V gene. The CDR3 DNA reads TGTGCCAGCAGTTTACCGGACAGCGCCGCAGGGGGCTACACCTTC. Its protein is CASSLPDSAAGGYTF.

This chain links TRBV7-6 with TRBJ2-2; 8 nucleotides align to TRBD2. CDR3 length: 18 amino acids. CDR1 is SGHVS and CDR2 is FNYEAQ in the germline V gene. With 1 base clipped from V and 0 bases from J, the junction kept 7 bases outside the gene matches. CDR3 nucleotides: TGTGCCAGCAGCTTAGGGGTCGGGGGGGTCGCGAACACCGGGGAGCTGTTTTTT. It specifies CASSLGVGGVANTGELFF.

The chain carries TRBV9 and TRBJ1-2; D ambiguous. Trimming left V 0 bases short and J 6 bases short, with 9 bases between. Germline CDR1 reads SGDLS; CDR2 reads YYNGEE. CDR3 length: 13 residues. Here the CDR3 DNA reads TGTGCCAGCAGCGTAGAAGACGGGGATGGCTACACCTTC. Residues: CASSVEDGDGYTF.

The genes are TRBV27 and TRBJ1-1; D call uncertain. Trimming pared 2 bases from V and 6 bases from J, leaving 10 bases between. The CDR3 runs to 13 residues. CDR1 is MNHEY and CDR2 is SMNVEV in the germline V gene (reference sequence). The CDR3 bases are TGTGCCAGCAGTTTACACCCCTCGGCTGAAGCTTTCTTT. Its protein product is CASSLHPSAEAFF.

The chain has TRBV19 and TRBJ1-5, with TRBD1 as a possible D gene (6 bases). The CDR3 runs 17 residues. Germline V gives CDR1 LNHDA, CDR2 SQIVND (reference sequence). The V end lost 3 bases, the J end lost 1 base, and 16 bases lay between the germline ends. CDR3 sequence reads: CASSIGQGRVSNQPQHF. CDR3 coding DNA: TGTGCCAGTAGTATTGGGCAGGGGAGGGTAAGCAATCAGCCCCAGCATTTT.

V is TRBV5-6 and J is TRBJ2-4; TRBD2 might be the D (6 bases). CDR1 is SGHDT, CDR2 YYEEEE, per germline. The V and J ends lost 3 bases and 0 bases respectively, with 10 bases between them. The CDR3 has 15 amino acids. CDR3 sequence (DNA): TGTGCCAGCAGCTCCTGGAGGGGAGCCAAAAACATTCAGTACTTC. Translation: CASSSWRGAKNIQYF.

This clone was seen only a few times. The CDR3 sequence: CASSLGLAGGPTSTDTQYF. In DNA, the CDR3 is TGTGCCAGCAGCTTAGGACTAGCGGGGGGACCGACTAGCACAGATACGCAGTATTTT. The V and J genes are TRBV7-9 and TRBJ2-3; 13 bases are a match to TRBD2. The CDR3 runs 19 residues. Per the germline V gene, CDR1 is SEHNR and CDR2 is FQNEAQ (reference sequence). J was trimmed by 0 bases and V by 1 base; bases with no gene match: 7.

The chain couples TRBV5-1 to TRBJ1-1, with D uncertain. Per the germline V gene, CDR1 is SGHRS and CDR2 is YFSETQ. The CDR3 runs 13 residues. The ends were cut back, 8 bases at V and 0 bases at J, with 11 bases in the middle. CDR3 coding DNA: TGCGCCAGTCAGACGGGAATGAACACTGAAGCTTTCTTT. This translates into CASQTGMNTEAFF.

The chain uses TRBV11-2 and TRBJ2-5, with a tentative D call TRBD2 (6 bases). Looked up from germline, CDR1 is SGHAT and CDR2 is FQNNGV. Trimming took off 6 bases at V and 4 bases at J, with 12 bases between the two ends. The CDR3 totals 13 residues. The CDR3 coding sequence is TGTGCCAGCAGTTTCGGGAGTACAGAGACCCAGTACTTC. Its translation: CASSFGSTETQYF.

This clone turned up a few times. This sequence joins TRBV29-1 and TRBJ2-4; the D is unclear. Looked up from germline, CDR1 is SQVTM and CDR2 is ANQGSEA. Between the trimmed V and J ends, which lost 2 bases and 0 bases, there was a span of 11 bases. The CDR3 runs to 15 residues. CDR3 sequence reads: CSVEWAGLAKNIQYF. As DNA, the CDR3 is TGCAGCGTTGAATGGGCCGGCCTAGCCAAAAACATTCAGTACTTC.

This chain links TRBV18 with TRBJ1-1, with D maybe TRBD1 (6 bases). V was shortened by 0 bases and J by 6 bases, with 8 bases between the two germline ends. CDR3 size: 13 residues. The germline V gene has CDR1 KGHSH and CDR2 LQKENI. The CDR3 nucleotides are TGTGCCAGCTCACCACCACAGGGTCCTGAAGCTTTCTTT. Protein sequence: CASSPPQGPEAFF.